The 31 T cell receptor beta chains below were found in one sample sequenced in a study of blood T cell repertoires in COVID-19. The repertoire was sequenced with immunoSEQ multiplex PCR; TCRdb's copy has only in-frame clones and lacks some. The top ten clones hold about a sixth of a sample with over 200,000 clones, under 90% of them seen once. Source material: peripheral blood. Source of these receptors: an elderly woman with active or convalescent COVID-19.

The J gene is TRBJ1-2, the V gene TRBV7-2, with TRBD1 as a possible D gene (6 bases). CDR3 length: 14 residues. Germline V gene lookup returns CDR1 SGHTA and CDR2 FQGNSA. V dropped 5 bases and J dropped 4 bases, with 14 bases sitting between them. CDR3: CASSPQQGSYGYTF. In DNA, the CDR3 is TGTGCCAGCAGCCCCCAACAGGGCTCCTATGGCTACACCTTC.

The chain has TRBV19 and TRBJ1-2, with 10 bases fitting TRBD1. Germline V gene lookup returns CDR1 LNHDA and CDR2 SQIVND (reference sequence). CDR3 size: 15 residues. After removal of 3 bases from V and 1 base from J, the junction contained 2 bases not matched to a gene. The CDR3 loop is CASSIWDRGNYGYTF. CDR3 DNA: TGTGCCAGTAGTATTTGGGACAGGGGTAACTATGGCTACACCTTC. Full variable domain (remainder filled in from reference TRBV19 and TRBJ1-2): DGGITQSPKYLFRKEGQNVTLSCEQNLNHDAMYWYRQDPGQGLRLIYYSQIVNDFQKGDIAEGYSVSREKKESFPLTVTSAQKNPTAFYLCASSIWDRGNYGYTFGSGTRLTVV.

V usage is TRBV6-5 and J usage is TRBJ2-6; D is unclear. Germline CDR1 reads MNHEY; CDR2 reads SVGAGI. V was pared by 2 bases and J by 0 bases, with 5 bases between. The CDR3 extends over 15 amino acids. The chain's CDR3 is CASSYVSSGANVLTF. CDR3 nucleotide sequence: TGTGCCAGCAGTTACGTCTCCTCTGGGGCCAACGTCCTGACTTTC.

The V gene is TRBV6-2 or TRBV6-3, the J gene TRBJ2-7; 10 bases map to TRBD1. Trimming at V came to 2 bases and at J to 5 bases, leaving 9 bases not matched to a gene. The CDR3 contains 16 residues. Germline V gene data show CDR1 as MNHEY and CDR2 as SVGEGT. The CDR3 reads CASSYTEGTGVNEQYF. In nucleotides, the CDR3 is TGTGCCAGCAGTTACACCGAGGGGACAGGGGTCAACGAGCAGTACTTC.

This clone was detected only a few times. V gene TRBV15 combines with J gene TRBJ2-5, with 7 bases that match TRBD1. Looked up from germline, CDR1 is LNHNV and CDR2 is YYDKDF (reference sequence). Trimming removed 2 bases from V and 1 base from J; junction bases left unmatched: 7. This CDR3 contains 16 residues. CDR3 nucleotide sequence: TGTGCCACCAGCAGATCTACCGGGACAGCCCAAGAGACCCAGTACTTC. Translating gives CATSRSTGTAQETQYF.

The chain uses TRBV10-3 and TRBJ2-1; 9 bases are a match to TRBD1. CDR1 is ENHRY and CDR2 is SYGVKD in the germline V gene. The CDR3 runs to 15 residues. V gave up 0 bases and J gave up 8 bases; unmatched junction bases: 5. This CDR3 is CAISESGQGSYEQFF. In nucleotides, the CDR3 is TGTGCCATCAGTGAGTCGGGACAGGGTAGCTATGAGCAGTTCTTC.

This chain links TRBV12-3 or TRBV12-4 with TRBJ1-1; D uncertain. The CDR3 covers 12 residues. The ends were cut back, 2 bases at V and 5 bases at J, with 6 bases in the middle. The CDR3 bases are TGTGCCAGCAGTTTATACGGTACTGAAGCTTTCTTT. Its protein is CASSLYGTEAFF.

The chain uses TRBV7-9 and TRBJ1-1, with D possibly TRBD1 on 5 matching bases. CDR1 and CDR2 (germline): SEHNR, FQNEAQ (reference sequence). Trimming took 1 base from V and 5 from J, leaving 11 bases between them. There are 14 residues in the CDR3. CDR3 loop: CASSLDRWSTEAFF. The CDR3 nucleotides read TGTGCCAGCAGCTTAGACAGGTGGAGTACTGAAGCTTTCTTT.

V is TRBV28 and J is TRBJ1-2; D is perhaps TRBD1 (5 bases). CDR3 size: 13 residues. The germline gives CDR1 MDHEN, CDR2 SYDVKM. Between the trimmed V and J ends, which lost 3 bases and 5 bases, there was a span of 10 bases. As DNA, the CDR3 is TGTGCCAGCAGTTTTGGCAGGGATTATGGCTACACCTTC. Translation gives CASSFGRDYGYTF.

The chain recombines TRBV30 with TRBJ2-5, with a possible D match to TRBD1 (6 bases). Germline lookup yields CDR1 GTSNPN and CDR2 SVGIG (reference sequence). The CDR3 loop spans 14 amino acids. V lost 0 bases to trimming and J lost 5 bases, with 13 bases between them. The chain's CDR3 is CAWSVGGLRETQYF. The CDR3 DNA reads TGTGCCTGGAGTGTAGGGGGATTGAGGGAGACCCAGTACTTC. The variable domain in full, with the rest retrieved from reference TRBV30 and TRBJ2-5, is SQTIHQWPATLVQPVGSPLSLECTVEGTSNPNLYWYRQAAGRGLQLLFYSVGIGQISSEVPQNLSASRPQDRQFILSSKKLLLSDSGFYLCAWSVGGLRETQYFGPGTRLLVL.

The chain carries TRBV7-3 and TRBJ2-1; 12 bases line up with TRBD2. This CDR3 has 15 residues. CDR1 and CDR2 from the germline V gene are SGHTA and FQGTGA. With 5 bases clipped from V and 8 bases from J, the junction kept 7 bases outside the gene matches. DNA of the CDR3: TGTGCCAGCAGCCCCCGGACTAGCGGGGATGATGAGCAGTTCTTC. Protein product: CASSPRTSGDDEQFF.

V is TRBV27 and J is TRBJ2-7; D not certain. CDR1 and CDR2 (germline): MNHEY, SMNVEV (reference sequence). This CDR3 contains 16 residues. V was trimmed by 0 bases and J by 2 bases, leaving 14 bases between them. CDR3 protein: CASSLSPPSVAYEQYF. The CDR3, as DNA: TGTGCCAGCAGTTTATCCCCCCCATCGGTGGCCTACGAGCAGTACTTC.

The chain has TRBV7-6 and TRBJ2-3, with 10 bases fitting TRBD1. This CDR3 has 17 amino acids. CDR1 and CDR2 (germline): SGHVS, FNYEAQ. V dropped 5 bases and J dropped 2; count of bases not matched to a gene: 10. CDR3 residues: CASSLRGGTGATDTQYF. The CDR3, as DNA: TGTGCCAGCAGCCTAAGGGGAGGGACAGGGGCCACAGATACGCAGTATTTT. Combining the CDR3 with reference TRBV7-6 and TRBJ2-3 gives the whole variable domain GAGVSQSPRYKVTKRGQDVALRCDPISGHVSLYWYRQALGQGPEFLTYFNYEAQQDKSGLPNDRFSAERPEGSISTLTIQRTEQRDSAMYRCASSLRGGTGATDTQYFGPGTRLTVL.

This chain joins TRBV7-9 and TRBJ2-5; TRBD1 might be the D (6 bases). The CDR3 has 16 amino acids. Trimming cost V 0 bases and J 1 base, with 12 bases left between them. The germline gives CDR1 SEHNR, CDR2 FQNEAQ (reference sequence). The CDR3 DNA is TGTGCCAGCAGCTTAGCAGTCGGGACACTCCAAGAGACCCAGTACTTC. Its protein is CASSLAVGTLQETQYF.

The chain employs TRBV7-8 and TRBJ2-1; 11 bases match TRBD2. Trimming removed 4 bases from V and 2 bases from J; junction bases left unmatched: 4. CDR1 and CDR2 (germline): SGHVS, FQNEAQ. The CDR3 sequence is 16 residues long. CDR3 DNA sequence: TGTGCCAGCAGCTCACTAGCGGGGGTAGCCTACAATGAGCAGTTCTTC. This translates into CASSSLAGVAYNEQFF.

Of note for this clone: The junction departs from the called germline gene at one end, perhaps through a read error. This rearrangement joins TRBV7-7 to TRBJ2-7; tentatively, D is TRBD2 (6 bases). The CDR3 runs to 14 residues. Germline V gives CDR1 SSHAT, CDR2 FNYEAQ (reference sequence). Here the CDR3 reads CASSPAGGSYEQYF. In nucleotides, the CDR3 is TGTGCTAGCAGCCCCGCCGGGGGATCCTACGAGCAGTACTTC.

This clone came up a few times. The rearrangement links TRBV7-3 to TRBJ1-1; no clear D gene. CDR3 length: 13 amino acids. Per germline, CDR1 SGHTA and CDR2 FQGTGA. Trimming removed 5 bases at V and 1 base at J, with 8 bases between. The CDR3 sequence: CASSIQPNTEAFF. The CDR3 DNA reads as TGTGCCAGCAGCATACAGCCGAACACTGAAGCTTTCTTT.

The V and J genes are TRBV19 and TRBJ1-1; 9 positions agree with TRBD1. There are 13 residues in the CDR3. Germline V CDR1 and CDR2: LNHDA, SQIVND (reference sequence). The V and J ends lost 3 bases and 6 bases, in that order; junction bases with no gene match: 2. CDR3 DNA: TGTGCCAGTAGTATTCGACAGGGGGCTGAAGCTTTCTTT. Translated, it gives CASSIRQGAEAFF.

The chain employs TRBV7-6 and TRBJ2-6, with 8 bases fitting TRBD2. The CDR3 has 15 residues. Germline values: CDR1 SGHVS, CDR2 FNYEAQ. V dropped 8 bases and J dropped 9; count of bases not matched to a gene: 12. CDR3 sequence: CASADPAGALNVLTF. The DNA for the CDR3 is TGTGCCAGCGCTGATCCAGCGGGAGCCCTCAACGTCCTGACTTTC. The whole variable domain, filled in from reference TRBV7-6 and TRBJ2-6, reads GAGVSQSPRYKVTKRGQDVALRCDPISGHVSLYWYRQALGQGPEFLTYFNYEAQQDKSGLPNDRFSAERPEGSISTLTIQRTEQRDSAMYRCASADPAGALNVLTFGAGSRLTVL.

The genes are TRBV11-2 and TRBJ2-1, with D possibly TRBD2 on 7 matching bases. V gave up 4 bases and J gave up 7 bases, with 26 bases separating them. Germline assignment: CDR1 SGHAT and CDR2 FQNNGV. The CDR3 is 18 amino acids. In nucleotides, the CDR3 is TGTGCCAGCAGCTCGAACCGGGGGGCCTCCCACTCTGCTAATGAGCAGTTCTTC. Its protein product is CASSSNRGASHSANEQFF.

V gene TRBV23-1 combines with J gene TRBJ1-6; TRBD1 matches 7 bases. TRBV23-1 is recorded as an ORF, its role being uncertain. With 3 bases clipped from V and 9 bases from J, the junction kept 14 bases outside the gene matches. This CDR3 has 17 amino acids. The CDR3 DNA is TGCGCCAGCAGTCAGCCGCCTACCGACAGGGTGGGTTCACCCCTCCACTTT. Its translation: CASSQPPTDRVGSPLHF.

This CDR3 reads CASSQKVRGRFTEAFF. In nucleotides, the CDR3 is TGTGCCAGCAGCCAAAAAGTGAGGGGGCGCTTCACTGAAGCTTTCTTT. The V call is TRBV3-1 (or the pseudogene TRBV3-2), the J call TRBJ1-1; 7 bases align to TRBD1. CDR1 is LGHDT and CDR2 is YNNKEL in the germline V gene (reference sequence). Trimming at V came to 2 bases and at J to 4 bases, leaving 10 bases not matched to a gene. CDR3 length: 16 residues.

This clone was seen just once. The chain uses TRBV19 and TRBJ2-2, with D tentatively TRBD2 (6 bases). This CDR3 has 16 amino acids. CDR1 and CDR2 (germline): LNHDA, SQIVND (reference sequence). The V and J ends lost 1 base and 5 bases respectively, with 14 bases between them. CDR3 protein: CASSIGYGGRTGELFF. DNA for the CDR3: TGTGCCAGTAGTATAGGGTATGGGGGGAGAACCGGGGAGCTGTTTTTT. The whole variable domain, remainder taken from reference TRBV19 and TRBJ2-2, is DGGITQSPKYLFRKEGQNVTLSCEQNLNHDAMYWYRQDPGQGLRLIYYSQIVNDFQKGDIAEGYSVSREKKESFPLTVTSAQKNPTAFYLCASSIGYGGRTGELFFGEGSRLTVL.

The V and J genes are TRBV5-6 and TRBJ2-7; tentative D call: TRBD1 (5 bases). Trimming took off 3 bases at V and 3 bases at J, with 16 bases between the two ends. In germline, CDR1 is SGHDT, CDR2 YYEEEE. This CDR3 has 15 amino acids. CDR3 sequence (DNA): TGTGCCAGCAGCTCTCGGACACGGATGCTCTACGAGCAGTACTTC. Translating gives CASSSRTRMLYEQYF. The whole variable domain, filled in from reference TRBV5-6 and TRBJ2-7, reads DAGVTQSPTHLIKTRGQQVTLRCSPKSGHDTVSWYQQALGQGPQFIFQYYEEEERQRGNFPDRFSGHQFPNYSSELNVNALLLGDSALYLCASSSRTRMLYEQYFGPGTRLTVT.

This clone was detected only a few times. The same CDR3 can be traced to other DNA sequences in this sample. This chain joins TRBV18 and TRBJ2-7, with a weak D call TRBD2 (5 bases). CDR3 length: 13 amino acids. Trimming removed 3 bases at V and 3 bases at J, with 9 bases between. From germline, CDR1 is KGHSH and CDR2 LQKENI. CDR3 in amino acids: CASSPAGDYEQYF. DNA for the CDR3: TGTGCCAGCTCACCGGCCGGGGACTACGAGCAGTACTTC.

The chain carries TRBV30 and TRBJ2-3; D call uncertain. This CDR3 contains 16 residues. V was pared by 3 bases and J by 0 bases, with 16 bases between. Per the germline V gene, CDR1 is GTSNPN and CDR2 is SVGIG (reference sequence). Here the CDR3 reads CAWSAEGVASTDTQYF. CDR3 in DNA: TGTGCCTGGAGCGCCGAAGGAGTTGCTAGCACAGATACGCAGTATTTT.

The V call is TRBV24-1, the J call TRBJ1-5; D perhaps matches TRBD1 (6 bases). The CDR3 sequence is 16 residues long. Trimming pared 3 bases from V and 1 base from J, leaving 12 bases between. CDR1 KGHDR and CDR2 SFDVKD come from the germline V gene. In DNA form, the CDR3 reads TGTGCCACCAGTGATGCCGGGACATCAAGCAATCAGCCCCAGCATTTT. Protein: CATSDAGTSSNQPQHF.

The rearrangement joins TRBV5-1 to TRBJ2-7, with a tentative D call TRBD1 (6 bases). The germline CDR1 and CDR2 sequences are SGHRS and YFSETQ. V lost 4 bases and J 7 bases, leaving 21 bases between the germline ends. The CDR3 extends over 15 amino acids. The DNA for the CDR3 is TGCGCCAGCAGCCCAGGGGCAGGCACCGGCGGAGAGCAGTACTTC. It encodes CASSPGAGTGGEQYF.

This clone was found once. CDR3 loop: CASSGTSGRDTQYF. DNA of the CDR3: TGTGCCAGCTCGGGGACTAGCGGGAGAGATACGCAGTATTTT. The chain links TRBV18 to TRBJ2-3; 14 bases map to TRBD2. The germline CDR1 and CDR2 sequences are KGHSH and LQKENI. The CDR3 has 14 amino acids. After removal of 6 bases from V and 5 bases from J, the junction contained 1 base not matched to a gene.

V is TRBV5-1 and J is TRBJ1-6; tentatively, D is TRBD1 (5 bases). The CDR3 contains 18 residues. The V end was cut by 0 bases, the J end by 7 bases, with 20 bases between. The germline CDR1 and CDR2 sequences are SGHRS and YFSETQ. The CDR3 region is CASSLESGTISANSPLHF. CDR3 in DNA: TGCGCCAGCAGCTTGGAATCCGGGACTATCTCGGCGAATTCACCCCTCCACTTT.

The genes are TRBV27 and TRBJ2-3; TRBD2 agrees at 10 bases. From germline, CDR1 is MNHEY and CDR2 SMNVEV (reference sequence). V lost 6 bases and J lost 6; bases outside the gene matches: 6. There are 14 residues in the CDR3. CDR3 in DNA: TGTGCCAGCAGCCCAACGGGACTAGCGGATACGCAGTATTTT. Protein: CASSPTGLADTQYF.